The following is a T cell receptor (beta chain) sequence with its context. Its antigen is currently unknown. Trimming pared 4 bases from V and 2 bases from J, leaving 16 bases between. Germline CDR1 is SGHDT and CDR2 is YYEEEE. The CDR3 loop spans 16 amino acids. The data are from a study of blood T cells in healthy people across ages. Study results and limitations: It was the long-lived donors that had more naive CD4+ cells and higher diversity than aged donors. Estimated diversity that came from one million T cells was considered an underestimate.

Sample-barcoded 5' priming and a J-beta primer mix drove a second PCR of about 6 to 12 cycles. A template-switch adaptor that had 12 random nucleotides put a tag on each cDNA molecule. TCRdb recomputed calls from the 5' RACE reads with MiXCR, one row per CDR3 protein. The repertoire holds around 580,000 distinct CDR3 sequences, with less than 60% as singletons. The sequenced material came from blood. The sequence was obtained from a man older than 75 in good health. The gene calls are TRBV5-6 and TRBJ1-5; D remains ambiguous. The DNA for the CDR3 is TGTGCCAGCAGCCTATCTGGGAGAACAGGCAATCAGCCCCAGCATTTT. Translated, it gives CASSLSGRTGNQPQHF.